This entry describes one T cell receptor beta chain. No antigen is known for it. One junction end does not reproduce the germline sequence, and a read error may be involved. PCR employed 60 Vbeta and 13 Jbeta primers. Sequenced by immunoSEQ multiplex PCR; TCRdb stores in-frame clones only, minus some. This sample has around 90,000 clones, with roughly 67% found just once. This entry is derived from a study of cytomegalovirus exposure and HLA in healthy donors. This CDR3 is 14 amino acids long. CDR1 and CDR2 (germline): MNHEY, SVGAGI. Study-wide results and caveats: In a later analysis, TCR beta V- and J-gene trimming was associated with a missense DCLRE1C variant. In a later analysis, specific HLA alleles were associated with 16,000 or so TCR beta sequences at a 0.05 false discovery rate. Within the data, a cluster of highly shared sequence variants was likely a sequencing artifact.

The clonotype was recovered from a human donor in good health. Material for sequencing was PBMCs. The V gene is TRBV6-5, the J gene TRBJ2-2; tentative D call: TRBD1 (6 bases). In nucleotides, the CDR3 is TGTGCCAGCGAGACTAATAGGGGGAGAGGGGGTCGCGTTTTT. This translates into CASETNRGRGGRVF.